These 11 T cell receptor beta chains were sequenced from one sample in a study of blood T cell repertoires in COVID-19. The protocol was immunoSEQ multiplex PCR, while the TCRdb copy is restricted to in-frame clones and leaves out a portion. The table records fewer than 600,000 clones, roughly 88% of them present only once. The sample taken for sequencing was PBMCs or T cells enriched from blood (not recorded which). These receptor sequences come from a woman in her forties who had recovered from COVID-19.

The chain links TRBV4-3 to TRBJ2-1; unclear D gene. The CDR3 is made up of 13 amino acids. The germline V and J ends were trimmed by 0 bases and 8 bases, with 8 bases remaining between them. Per the germline V gene, CDR1 is LGHNA and CDR2 is YSLEER. This CDR3 reads CASSQESFHEQFF. In DNA, the CDR3 is TGCGCCAGCAGCCAAGAGTCGTTTCATGAGCAGTTCTTC.

The chain joins TRBV29-1 to TRBJ2-1, with 9 bases that match TRBD2. Trimming at V came to 1 base and at J to 6 bases, leaving 7 bases not matched to a gene. The CDR3 has 15 amino acids. CDR1 and CDR2 from the germline V gene are SQVTM and ANQGSEA. CDR3 nucleotide sequence: TGCAGCGTTGAAGCTGGGCTAGCGGGGCCCAATGAGCAGTTCTTC. Its protein product is CSVEAGLAGPNEQFF.

The chain uses TRBV7-2 and TRBJ1-2; 8 positions match TRBD1. CDR3 size: 14 residues. After removal of 5 bases from V and 8 bases from J, the junction contained 10 bases not matched to a gene. CDR1 is SGHTA, CDR2 FQGNSA, per germline. Here the CDR3 reads CASSLDRVGRGYTF. The CDR3 coding sequence is TGTGCCAGCAGCCTGGACAGGGTTGGTAGGGGCTACACCTTC. Together with reference TRBV7-2 and TRBJ1-2, the CDR3 gives the full variable domain: GAGVSQSPSNKVTEKGKDVELRCDPISGHTALYWYRQSLGQGLEFLIYFQGNSAPDKSGLPSDRFSAERTGGSVSTLTIQRTQQEDSAVYLCASSLDRVGRGYTFGSGTRLTVV.

The chain links TRBV4-2 to TRBJ1-2; 7 nucleotides agree with TRBD1. CDR3 size: 15 residues. In germline, CDR1 is LGHNA, CDR2 YNFKEQ. J was trimmed by 8 bases and V by 0 bases; bases with no gene match: 9. CDR3 nucleotide sequence: TGTGCCAGCAGCCAAGATGGCAGGGGGACTGGGGGCTACACCTTC. This translates into CASSQDGRGTGGYTF.

The chain employs TRBV7-8 and TRBJ1-2; D possibly corresponds to TRBD1 (6 bases). Germline V gene data show CDR1 as SGHVS and CDR2 as FQNEAQ. Between the trimmed V and J ends, which lost 1 base and 3 bases, there was a span of 18 bases. CDR3 length: 17 residues. The CDR3 sequence: CASSLEAGVYDDYGYTF. The CDR3 region has the DNA TGTGCCAGCAGCTTAGAAGCAGGGGTATATGATGACTATGGCTACACCTTC. Using reference TRBV7-8 and TRBJ1-2 for the parts outside the CDR3, the full variable domain is GAGVSQSPRYKVAKRGQDVALRCDPISGHVSLFWYQQALGQGPEFLTYFQNEAQLDKSGLPSDRFFAERPEGSVSTLKIQRTQQEDSAVYLCASSLEAGVYDDYGYTFGSGTRLTVV.

This chain connects TRBV5-1 to TRBJ2-7; D may be TRBD2 (5 bases). Trimming removed 0 bases at V and 0 bases at J, with 13 bases between. The CDR3 has 16 amino acids. Germline values: CDR1 SGHRS, CDR2 YFSETQ. The DNA of the CDR3 is TGCGCCAGCAGCTTGGCCGGTCAGCTAGCCTCCTACGAGCAGTACTTC. Its translation: CASSLAGQLASYEQYF.

The chain couples TRBV7-2 to TRBJ1-1, with a tentative D call TRBD1 (5 bases). The V gene lost 2 bases and the J gene lost 4 bases, with 11 bases spanning the gap. Germline values: CDR1 SGHTA, CDR2 FQGNSA. The CDR3 extends over 14 amino acids. This chain's CDR3 is CASSLSRGRTEAFF. In DNA form, the CDR3 reads TGTGCCAGCAGCTTATCGCGGGGACGCACTGAAGCTTTCTTT.

The CDR3 sequence is CASQTSSATWANVLTF. CDR3 nucleotides: TGTGCCAGCCAGACTAGCTCCGCAACCTGGGCCAACGTCCTGACTTTC. The chain has TRBV5-6 and TRBJ2-6; 7 bases match TRBD2. V shed 7 bases, J shed 5 bases, and the junction held 12 bases outside the gene matches. The CDR3 totals 16 residues. Germline CDR1 is SGHDT and CDR2 is YYEEEE.

This chain connects TRBV4-3 to TRBJ2-3; 10 bases are shared with TRBD2. The CDR3 has 14 amino acids. Germline CDR1 is LGHNA and CDR2 is YSLEER. J lost 6 bases, V lost 1 base, and 1 base had no gene match. CDR3 loop: CASSQATSGDTQYF. CDR3 nucleotide sequence: TGCGCCAGCAGCCAAGCGACTAGCGGGGATACGCAGTATTTT.

The rearrangement uses TRBV19 and TRBJ1-1; 8 bases map to TRBD1. Per germline, CDR1 LNHDA and CDR2 SQIVND (reference sequence). Trimming removed 6 bases from V and 5 bases from J; junction bases left unmatched: 11. This CDR3 comprises 15 residues. The CDR3 is CASSRTGKATTEAFF. The CDR3 DNA reads TGTGCCAGTAGCCGGACAGGGAAGGCAACGACTGAAGCTTTCTTT.

This clone was observed a single time. The chain joins TRBV20-1 to TRBJ1-1; the D gene is possibly TRBD1 (6 bases). CDR3 size: 11 residues. V lost 6 bases to trimming and J lost 7 bases, with 12 bases between them. The germline CDR1 and CDR2 sequences are DFQATT and SNEGSKA (reference sequence). CDR3 amino acids: CSANQGLEAFF. The CDR3 nucleotides are TGCAGTGCCAATCAGGGGCTTGAAGCTTTCTTT.